Below, 5 T cell receptor beta chains from the same sample are listed, as sequenced in a study of T cells in Graves' hyperthyroidism and ophthalmopathy. TCR beta CDR3 region amplification was performed from RNA transcripts. The HTBI primer set drove a first-round RT-PCR of the TCR CDR3. TCRdb analysed the multiplex PCR reads with MiXCR anew, one entry per CDR3 protein. Among under 400,000 distinct CDR3 sequences listed, 15% to 18% were seen once. Sequencing used blood. All receptors come from a young woman with Graves' hyperthyroidism that later progressed to Graves' ophthalmopathy.

Only a few counts were recorded for this clonotype. V usage is TRBV12-3 or TRBV12-4 and J usage is TRBJ2-3; TRBD1 aligns across 10 bases. The length of the CDR3 is 18 residues. Trimming cost V 6 bases and J 3 bases; bases outside gene matches: 15. Here the CDR3 reads CASSRLTGTGEETDTQYF. CDR3 nucleotides: TGTGCCAGCAGCCGATTGACCGGGACAGGGGAAGAGACAGATACGCAGTATTTT.

The sample holds a few counts of this clonotype. The V and J genes are TRBV7-9 and TRBJ2-7; D is possibly TRBD1 or TRBD2 (5 bases each). V was trimmed by 5 bases and J by 0 bases, leaving 14 bases between them. The V gene's germline CDR1 is SEHNR and CDR2 FQNEAQ (reference sequence). The CDR3 loop spans 15 amino acids. The CDR3 coding sequence is TGTGCCAGCAGCCCCTCATGGGGGAGCTCCTACGAGCAGTACTTC. It is translated as CASSPSWGSSYEQYF.

The rearrangement uses TRBV6-5 and TRBJ1-5; 9 positions agree with TRBD1. Trimming removed 0 bases from V and 3 bases from J; junction bases left unmatched: 12. The CDR3 extends over 19 amino acids. CDR1 and CDR2 from the germline V gene are MNHEY and SVGAGI. The CDR3 region is CASSYSDRGGLGDNQPQHF. As DNA, the CDR3 is TGTGCCAGCAGTTACTCGGACAGGGGTGGGTTAGGTGACAATCAGCCCCAGCATTTT.

This clonotype was seen repeatedly, ten times or more. The chain combines TRBV12-5 with TRBJ1-1; D is unclear. V was shortened by 1 base and J by 3 bases, with 6 bases between the two germline ends. The CDR3 has 13 residues. Germline V gene sequence: CDR1 LGHNT, CDR2 FRNRAP. The CDR3 DNA is TGTGCTAGTGGTTTGGAGCTATACACTGAAGCTTTCTTT. Residues: CASGLELYTEAFF.

This chain links TRBV6-2 or TRBV6-3 with TRBJ2-2, with D possibly matching TRBD2 (6 bases). CDR3 length equals 14 residues. Per the germline V gene, CDR1 is MNHEY and CDR2 is SVGEGT. V lost 6 bases and J 6 bases, leaving 14 bases between the germline ends. The chain's CDR3 is CASSRDSGSGELFF. The CDR3 bases are TGTGCCAGCAGCCGGGACTCTGGATCCGGGGAGCTGTTTTTT.